The sequence of this T cell receptor (beta chain) was determined in a study of T cell responses to AZD1222 COVID-19 vaccine. V lost 4 bases and J 4 bases, leaving 8 bases between the germline ends. Germline-derived CDR1 and CDR2 are LNHDA and SQIVND (reference sequence). CDR3 length: 13 amino acids. Profiling relied on immunoSEQ multiplex PCR, and the TCRdb table lists in-frame clones only, not all of them. The sample includes some 250,000 clones, around 93% of them seen just once. This chain connects TRBV19 to TRBJ2-1; a weak D match, TRBD2 (6 bases). This receptor was obtained from an adult who received the AZD1222 COVID-19 vaccine. This material consisted of peripheral blood, taken 28 days after the second AZD1222 dose. The chain's CDR3 is CASSSGAYNEQFF. In DNA form, the CDR3 reads TGTGCCAGTAGTAGCGGGGCTTACAATGAGCAGTTCTTC. The full variable domain, with the rest looked up from reference TRBV19 and TRBJ2-1, is DGGITQSPKYLFRKEGQNVTLSCEQNLNHDAMYWYRQDPGQGLRLIYYSQIVNDFQKGDIAEGYSVSREKKESFPLTVTSAQKNPTAFYLCASSSGAYNEQFFGPGTRLTVL.